This is a list of T cell receptor beta chains from one sample in a study of OX40 agonist ivuxolimab in advanced cancers. Profiled with immunoSEQ multiplex PCR; TCRdb holds only in-frame clones, not every one. Of about 67,000 clones in the sample, roughly 82% were seen once. The specimen was CD4+ or CD8+ T cells sorted from blood, collected in a trial of the OX40 agonist ivuxolimab. Every receptor here comes from an adult with an advanced solid tumor such as melanoma, head and neck, liver or kidney cancer. Each CDR3 is given with its conserved first and last residue. Fields, in order: V gene, J gene, clone size, D gene, CDR3 DNA, CDR3 protein. A D gene is named only where the DNA matches it firmly. The size field is filled for only some rows; it gives once, few, many or a size class.

TRBV4-2	TRBJ2-3	-	-	TGTGCCAGCAGGATGTACGGCGGGAGCACAGATACGCAGTATTTT	CASRMYGGSTDTQYF
TRBV13	TRBJ1-1	-	TRBD1	TGTGCCAGCAGCCCCGACTTTACAGGGGCTCGGGACACTGAAGCTTTCTTT	CASSPDFTGARDTEAFF
TRBV19	TRBJ2-3	-	TRBD2	TGTGCCAGTAGTATAGAAGGGACTAACCCAGATACGCAGTATTTT	CASSIEGTNPDTQYF
TRBV18	TRBJ2-7	-	-	TGTGCCAGCTCACCACAGGAGGGGGCATACGAGCAGTACTTC	CASSPQEGAYEQYF
TRBV4-1	TRBJ1-1	-	-	TGCGCCAGCAGCCAAGAGGGGCAGGTCACTGAAGCTTTCTTT	CASSQEGQVTEAFF
TRBV7-9	TRBJ1-1	-	-	TGTGCCAGCAGCTTAGTGGCAGACGTTGCAGCTTTCTTT	CASSLVADVAAFF
TRBV18	TRBJ2-5	-	-	TGTGCCAGCTCCCCTGGGAGCGGGGAGACCCAGTACTTC	CASSPGSGETQYF
TRBV19	TRBJ1-5	-	-	TGTGCCAGTACCCGAAGGGGGTATTTCAATCAGCCCCAGCATTTT	CASTRRGYFNQPQHF
TRBV27	TRBJ2-1	-	-	TGTGCCAGCAGTTTGGGACAACCCTCCTACAATGAGCAGTTCTTC	CASSLGQPSYNEQFF
TRBV7-2	TRBJ1-2	-	TRBD1	TGTGCCAGCAGCTCTAGGACAGGAGCGGATGGCTACACCTTC	CASSSRTGADGYTF
TRBV5-6	TRBJ2-6	-	-	TGTGCCAGCAGCCCTCGAGGGGACATTGGCAACGTCCTGACTTTC	CASSPRGDIGNVLTF
TRBV2	TRBJ1-1	-	-	TGTGCCAGCAGCCCCATGGGTCTGAACACTGAAGCTTTCTTT	CASSPMGLNTEAFF
TRBV19	TRBJ1-2	-	TRBD1	TGTGCCAGTAGTAAACCCGGACAGGACTATGGCTACACCTTC	CASSKPGQDYGYTF
TRBV28	TRBJ1-5	-	-	TGTGCCAGCAGTCCTTCGGGGTCGCCCAGGGCCCAGCATTTT	CASSPSGSPRAQHF
TRBV11-2	TRBJ1-4	once	-	TGTGCCAGCAGCCTGCAGTCTCTAGGTGAAAAACTGTTTTTT	CASSLQSLGEKLFF
TRBV10-1	TRBJ1-2	-	-	TGCGCCAGCAGTGACCCCGGGGGTCGGGATGGCTACACCTTC	CASSDPGGRDGYTF
TRBV28	TRBJ2-1	-	-	TGTGCCAGCAGTTTCCCCATCGGGAGTGGCAATGAGCAGTTCTTC	CASSFPIGSGNEQFF
TRBV5-1	TRBJ1-5	-	TRBD1	TGCGCCAGCAGCCCACAGGGGGCGAGCAATCAGCCCCAGCATTTT	CASSPQGASNQPQHF
TRBV5-1	TRBJ2-3	-	-	TGCGCCAGCAGTCATGACGGCACAGATACGCAGTATTTT	CASSHDGTDTQYF
TRBV9	TRBJ1-5	few	TRBD1	TGTGCCAGCAGCGTCGGGACAGTTGGCCAGCCCCAGCATTTT	CASSVGTVGQPQHF
TRBV11-2	TRBJ2-7	once	TRBD1	TGTGCCAGCGGACGGGGACAGGGCTACGAGCAGTACTTC	CASGRGQGYEQYF
TRBV6-4	TRBJ2-7	-	-	TGTGCCAGCAGTGACTCGAGTACGGGTCAAGGCGAGCAGTACTTC	CASSDSSTGQGEQYF
TRBV6-5	TRBJ2-7	-	-	TGTGCCAGCAGTTACTCTGGGGGTCTCTACGAGCAGTACTTC	CASSYSGGLYEQYF
TRBV28	TRBJ1-2	-	TRBD1	TGTGCCATTAAGGGGACAGGGAGGAGCTATGGCTACACCTTC	CAIKGTGRSYGYTF
TRBV4-1	TRBJ2-1	few	-	TGCGCCAGCAGCCAAGCTCGGGGGACTTCCTACAATGAGCAGTTCTTC	CASSQARGTSYNEQFF
TRBV21-1	TRBJ1-1	-	-	TGTGCCAGCAGCATCCAGGGGGCGCTGGACACTGAAGCTTTCTTT	CASSIQGALDTEAFF